Listed here are 26 T cell receptor beta chains from one sample, sequenced in a study of T cells in Graves' hyperthyroidism and ophthalmopathy. RNA transcripts provided the source from which TCR beta CDR3 regions were amplified. During a first-round RT-PCR of the TCR CDR3, the HTBI primer set was used. TCRdb itself ran the multiplex PCR reads through MiXCR, one entry per CDR3 protein. The sample has around 300,000 distinct CDR3 sequences, under 30% seen once. Material for sequencing was blood. The source of these receptors is a middle-aged man with Graves' hyperthyroidism that later progressed to Graves' ophthalmopathy.

Many counts were recorded for this clonotype. The genes are TRBV24-1 and TRBJ1-2; D is uncertain. The length of the CDR3 is 14 residues. Per the germline V gene, CDR1 is KGHDR and CDR2 is SFDVKD. V was shortened by 2 bases and J by 0 bases, with 6 bases between the two germline ends. The CDR3 DNA reads as TGTGCCACCAGTGATTACGAGACTAACTATGGCTACACCTTC. Translated, it gives CATSDYETNYGYTF.

This clonotype was recorded once. The rearrangement links TRBV12-3 or TRBV12-4 to TRBJ2-7; 8 nucleotides agree with TRBD1. With 6 bases clipped from V and 3 bases from J, the junction kept 10 bases outside the gene matches. The CDR3 runs to 15 residues. CDR3 DNA sequence: TGTGCCAGCAGCCCTCCCGGGACAGGAGACTACGAGCAGTACTTC. It encodes CASSPPGTGDYEQYF.

This chain uses TRBV20-1 with TRBJ1-1; no reliable D call. The CDR3 covers 12 residues. Trimming pared 6 bases from V and 0 bases from J, leaving 8 bases between. Germline V CDR1 and CDR2: DFQATT, SNEGSKA (reference sequence). CDR3: CSAASMNTEAFF. In DNA form, the CDR3 reads TGCAGTGCGGCATCTATGAACACTGAAGCTTTCTTT.

The sample holds many counts of this clonotype. V is TRBV6-1 and J is TRBJ2-2, with D maybe TRBD1 (6 bases). Trimming took off 6 bases at V and 7 bases at J, with 18 bases between the two ends. The CDR3 contains 15 residues. Germline CDR1 and CDR2: MNHNS and SASEGT. This chain's CDR3 is CASSRPDTGFGELFF. CDR3 nucleotides: TGTGCCAGCAGCCGCCCGGATACAGGGTTCGGGGAGCTGTTTTTT.

This clonotype was seen a few times. A much more abundant neighbour one base away suggests this may be a read error. The chain couples TRBV19 to TRBJ2-2; 11 bases match TRBD2. The CDR3 contains 19 residues. Looked up from germline, CDR1 is LNHDA and CDR2 is SQIVND (reference sequence). For the CDR3, the DNA is TGTGTCAGTAGTATCCCAAGACTAGCGGGGCTCGCGAACACCGGGGAGCTGTTTTTT. This codes for CVSSIPRLAGLANTGELFF. The complete variable domain, with remaining parts taken from reference TRBV19 and TRBJ2-2, reads DGGITQSPKYLFRKEGQNVTLSCEQNLNHDAMYWYRQDPGQGLRLIYYSQIVNDFQKGDIAEGYSVSREKKESFPLTVTSAQKNPTAFYLCVSSIPRLAGLANTGELFFGEGSRLTVL.

This clonotype was counted many times. This chain connects TRBV30 to TRBJ1-2, with 8 bases lining up with TRBD1. The CDR3 extends over 13 amino acids. V lost 4 bases to trimming and J lost 8 bases; unmatched junction nucleotides: 9. Germline lookup yields CDR1 GTSNPN and CDR2 SVGIG (reference sequence). In DNA, the CDR3 is TGTGCCTGGACCTGGACAGGGAGTCAAGGCTACACCTTC. It is translated as CAWTWTGSQGYTF.

CDR3 sequence reads: CASSSHVNTYEQYF. In nucleotides, the CDR3 is TGTGCCAGCAGTTCACACGTGAATACCTACGAGCAGTACTTC. The chain recombines TRBV6-2 or TRBV6-3 with TRBJ2-7; D call uncertain. V shed 4 bases and J shed 2 bases, with 12 bases lying between them. The CDR3 length is 14 residues. The germline gives CDR1 MNHEY, CDR2 SVGEGT.

This clonotype was found many times. The chain is built from TRBV19 and TRBJ2-7, with D possibly being TRBD1 (6 bases). The V gene lost 3 bases and the J gene lost 4 bases, with 22 bases spanning the gap. This CDR3 contains 17 residues. Per the germline V gene, CDR1 is LNHDA and CDR2 is SQIVND (reference sequence). The chain's CDR3 is CASSIRFASDRPYEQYF. CDR3 sequence (DNA): TGTGCCAGTAGTATCCGATTTGCCTCTGACAGGCCATACGAGCAGTACTTC.

This clonotype was found many times. The CDR3 nucleotides read TGTGCCAGCAGTTACCCACAGGGCCATCAGCCCCAGCATTTT. Its translation: CASSYPQGHQPQHF. The J gene is TRBJ1-5, the V gene TRBV6-2 or TRBV6-3, with D tentatively TRBD1 (6 bases). Trimming stripped 2 bases from V and 5 bases from J, with 10 bases between. CDR1 and CDR2 from the germline V gene are MNHEY and SVGEGT. The CDR3 sequence is 14 residues long.

The chain couples TRBV6-4 to TRBJ1-2; the match to TRBD1 covers 8 bases. This CDR3 contains 13 residues. CDR1 MRHNA and CDR2 SNTAGT come from the germline V gene. Losses at the gene ends were 4 bases for V and 4 bases for J; bases not matched to a gene: 2. The CDR3: CASSGTGGYGYTF. CDR3 sequence (DNA): TGTGCCAGCAGTGGCACAGGGGGCTATGGCTACACCTTC.

In its sample, this clonotype was seen a few times. The rearrangement joins TRBV11-2 to TRBJ2-7; tentatively, D is TRBD1 or TRBD2 (5 bases each). V was cut by 5 bases and J by 2 bases, with 19 bases left in between. The germline V gene has CDR1 SGHAT and CDR2 FQNNGV. The CDR3 is 16 residues long. For the CDR3, the DNA is TGTGCCAGCAGCCGTCATCTGGGGGAGTCCACCTACGAGCAGTACTTC. This sequence encodes CASSRHLGESTYEQYF.

In its sample, this clonotype was seen many times. V and J are TRBV28 and TRBJ1-2; possible D gene TRBD1, 5 bases. The CDR3 runs 13 residues. V lost 6 bases and J 8 bases, leaving 16 bases between the germline ends. Germline-derived CDR1 and CDR2 are MDHEN and SYDVKM. This CDR3 is CASRPQGTIGYTF. The CDR3 DNA follows: TGTGCCAGCAGGCCCCAGGGAACGATCGGCTACACCTTC.

This clonotype appeared once. The CDR3 loop is CASSEGEDQPQHF. The CDR3 region has the DNA TGTGCCAGCAGTGAGGGGGAGGATCAGCCCCAGCATTTT. V gene TRBV12-3 or TRBV12-4 combines with J gene TRBJ1-5; possible D gene TRBD1, 6 bases. Trimming stripped 5 bases from V and 5 bases from J, with 10 bases between. CDR3 length: 13 amino acids.

This clonotype showed up many times. The V and J genes are TRBV30 and TRBJ2-5; the D gene is possibly TRBD1 (7 bases). CDR1 is GTSNPN and CDR2 is SVGIG in the germline V gene (reference sequence). The V gene lost 3 bases and the J gene lost 5 bases, with 19 bases spanning the gap. This CDR3 contains 15 residues. As DNA, the CDR3 is TGTGCCTGGAGCCACGGAGGGGGCAGTGGGGAGACCCAGTACTTC. It codes for CAWSHGGGSGETQYF.

This clonotype was found many times. The chain has TRBV5-1 and TRBJ1-1; the match to TRBD1 covers 7 bases. CDR3 length equals 14 residues. Germline loops: CDR1 SGHRS, CDR2 YFSETQ. V dropped 2 bases and J dropped 4; count of bases not matched to a gene: 5. CDR3 residues: CASSLTGERTEAFF. DNA of the CDR3: TGCGCCAGCAGCTTAACAGGGGAACGCACTGAAGCTTTCTTT.

This clonotype was observed many times. The chain carries TRBV14 and TRBJ2-5, with D possibly matching TRBD2 (6 bases). Germline V lookup: CDR1 SGHDN, CDR2 FVKESK. The CDR3 runs 13 residues. Trimming pared 5 bases from V and 7 bases from J, leaving 14 bases between. The CDR3 region has the DNA TGTGCCAGCAGCGGCGGGACTGGGAGGACCCAGTACTTC. Amino acid sequence: CASSGGTGRTQYF.

This clonotype was detected ten times or more. This chain joins TRBV6-5 and TRBJ2-7; 7 nucleotides align to TRBD2. Germline V CDR1 and CDR2: MNHEY, SVGAGI. The CDR3 contains 15 residues. V was pared by 2 bases and J by 0 bases, with 4 bases of the junction left unmatched. CDR3 DNA sequence: TGTGCCAGCAGTTACACGGAGCGGGGCTCCTACGAGCAGTACTTC. It translates to CASSYTERGSYEQYF.

This clonotype was seen many times. V and J are TRBV12-3 or TRBV12-4 and TRBJ1-2; D is undetermined. Trimming pared 7 bases from V and 4 bases from J, leaving 22 bases between. The CDR3 contains 16 residues. CDR3 sequence: CASNPRRGSHSYGYTF. The CDR3 bases are TGTGCCAGCAACCCCCGACGGGGATCTCATAGCTATGGCTACACCTTC.

This clonotype has ten or more counts. Here the CDR3 DNA reads TGTGCCAGCTCACCCGGCCCTAGTAGCGGACCGTCTGGAAACACCATATATTTT. This sequence encodes CASSPGPSSGPSGNTIYF. This chain links TRBV18 with TRBJ1-3, with D unclear. The CDR3 contains 18 residues. Trimming stripped 3 bases from V and 1 base from J, with 19 bases between. CDR1 is KGHSH, CDR2 LQKENI, per germline.

The chain employs TRBV28 and TRBJ1-1, with D hard to call. The CDR3 is 15 amino acids. Trimming took 3 bases from V and 5 from J, leaving 16 bases between them. Germline V lookup: CDR1 MDHEN, CDR2 SYDVKM. The CDR3 nucleotides are TGTGCCAGCAGTTTCGTGCGGGCGCGATATACTGAAGCTTTCTTT. Its protein product is CASSFVRARYTEAFF.

The genes are TRBV20-1 and TRBJ2-7, with 9 nucleotides matching TRBD2. The V gene's germline CDR1 is DFQATT and CDR2 SNEGSKA (reference sequence). Germline trimming cut 8 bases from V and 3 bases from J; bases unmatched to any gene: 14. The length of the CDR3 is 15 residues. The CDR3 nucleotides read TGCAGTACCGGGGAGACTAGCGGCTTTCACTACGAGCAGTACTTC. This sequence encodes CSTGETSGFHYEQYF.

This clonotype was counted many times. The V call is TRBV19, the J call TRBJ1-2, with 9 bases matching TRBD1. V shed 11 bases and J 4 bases; nucleotides not matched to a gene: 8. From germline, CDR1 is LNHDA and CDR2 SQIVND (reference sequence). This CDR3 spans 13 amino acids. Here the CDR3 reads CACSPGQGYGYTF. CDR3 sequence (DNA): TGTGCCTGCTCTCCGGGACAGGGCTATGGCTACACCTTC.

This clonotype occurred many times. This sequence joins TRBV6-5 and TRBJ1-3, with 7 bases fitting TRBD1. Germline lookup yields CDR1 MNHEY and CDR2 SVGAGI. This CDR3 has 16 amino acids. J gave up 0 bases and V 5 bases, and 7 bases lay outside the gene matches. The CDR3 loop reads CASSILTGISGNTIYF. CDR3 DNA: TGTGCCAGCAGTATACTGACAGGGATCTCTGGAAACACCATATATTTT.

There are many counts of this clonotype. This rearrangement joins TRBV28 to TRBJ2-2; 9 positions agree with TRBD2. This CDR3 comprises 16 residues. V was clipped by 7 bases and J by 5 bases; unmatched bases: 11. Germline-derived CDR1 and CDR2 are MDHEN and SYDVKM. The CDR3 bases are TGTGCCAGCATATCCAGTGCGGGAGGGGAGACCGGGGAGCTGTTTTTT. Translated: CASISSAGGETGELFF.

This clonotype was seen repeatedly, ten times or more. The rearrangement joins TRBV28 to TRBJ1-1; a possible D gene is TRBD1 (5 bases). Trimming left V 3 bases short and J 1 base short, with 15 bases between. The germline gives CDR1 MDHEN, CDR2 SYDVKM. The CDR3 is 16 amino acids. The DNA for the CDR3 is TGTGCCAGCAGTTTTCCTTTAGGGGTTTCGAACACTGAAGCTTTCTTT. It is translated as CASSFPLGVSNTEAFF.

This clonotype was recorded at least ten times. The rearrangement links TRBV19 to TRBJ2-2; D tentatively reads TRBD1 or TRBD2 (6 bases each). V lost 7 bases and J 6 bases, leaving 15 bases between the germline ends. In germline, CDR1 is LNHDA, CDR2 SQIVND (reference sequence). The CDR3 sequence is 14 residues long. CDR3 residues: CASIARGRAGELFF. The CDR3 DNA sequence: TGTGCCAGTATTGCCCGGGGGCGGGCCGGGGAGCTGTTTTTT.